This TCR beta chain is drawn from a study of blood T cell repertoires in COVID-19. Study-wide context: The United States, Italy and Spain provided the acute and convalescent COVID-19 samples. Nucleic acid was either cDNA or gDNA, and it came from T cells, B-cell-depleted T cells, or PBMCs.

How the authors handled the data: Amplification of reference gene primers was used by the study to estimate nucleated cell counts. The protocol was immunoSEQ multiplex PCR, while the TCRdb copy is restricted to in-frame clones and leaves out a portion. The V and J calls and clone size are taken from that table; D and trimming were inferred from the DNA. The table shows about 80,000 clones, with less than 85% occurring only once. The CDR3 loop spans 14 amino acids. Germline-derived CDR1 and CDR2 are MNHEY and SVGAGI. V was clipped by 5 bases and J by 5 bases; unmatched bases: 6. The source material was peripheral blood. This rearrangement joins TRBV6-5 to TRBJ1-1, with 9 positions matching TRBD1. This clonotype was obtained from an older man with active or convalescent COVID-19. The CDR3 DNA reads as TGTGCCAGCAGTACAGGGGGCCGGGGTACTGAAGCTTTCTTT. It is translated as CASSTGGRGTEAFF.